What follows is one T cell receptor (beta chain) and its context. This sample was included in a study of technical replicates of blood from a handful of donors. The V gene's germline CDR1 is SGHRS and CDR2 YFSETQ. CDR3 size: 17 residues. The ends were cut back, 2 bases at V and 0 bases at J, with 12 bases in the middle. Clones were sequenced by immunoSEQ multiplex PCR, and TCRdb holds only the in-frame ones, with some missing. This sample yields 45,000 to 55,000 clones, of which roughly 94% are seen a single time; roughly 0.22% belongs to the top ten. This sequence joins TRBV5-1 and TRBJ2-6; possible D gene TRBD1, 6 bases. The sample taken for sequencing was T cells isolated from PBMCs. This sequence originates from a human donor in good health. CDR3 sequence reads: CASSFQTGTSGANVLTF. CDR3 DNA: TGCGCCAGCAGCTTCCAGACAGGTACCTCTGGGGCCAACGTCCTGACTTTC.